A selection of T cell receptor beta chains follows, all from one sample in a study of cytomegalovirus exposure and HLA in healthy donors. The repertoire was sequenced with immunoSEQ multiplex PCR; TCRdb's copy has only in-frame clones and lacks some. The sample carries approximately 51,000 clones, less than 75% recorded once. Sequencing was carried out using PBMCs. These receptors were taken from a man younger than 45 in good health and CMV-seronegative. Both conserved end residues are part of each CDR3. The D gene is left open where the match is weak. Clone size, where shown, is once, few, many, or a class for clones that have expanded.

J | D | V | size | DNA | CDR3
TRBJ2-2 | TRBD1 | TRBV5-1 | NA | TGCGCCAGCAGCTTGGGGACAGGGGCGGGGAACACCGGGGAGCTGTTTTTT | CASSLGTGAGNTGELFF
TRBJ1-4 | TRBD1 | TRBV7-9 | NA | TGTGCCAGCAGCTTAGCGGACAGGGTTTTCGATGAAAAACTGTTTTTT | CASSLADRVFDEKLFF
TRBJ1-4 | NA | TRBV5-6 | NA | TGTGCCAGCAGCGAGCGACAGTTCTCTAATGAAAAACTGTTTTTT | CASSERQFSNEKLFF
TRBJ2-5 | NA | TRBV5-1 | NA | TGCGCCAGCAGCTCTAGGCTAACACTGCAAGAGACCCAGTACTTC | CASSSRLTLQETQYF
TRBJ1-1 | TRBD1 | TRBV2 | NA | TGTGCCAGCAGTGCGGACAGGCAAGCAAATCGAGCTTTCTTT | CASSADRQANRAFF
TRBJ2-1 | NA | TRBV7-2 | once | TGTGCCAGCAGCTTATGGTTCCCGCACGGGAGCTCCTACAATGAGCAGTTCTTC | CASSLWFPHGSSYNEQFF
TRBJ2-1 | NA | TRBV6-1 | NA | TGTGCCAGCAGTGCGGTATTGAGTGAGCAGTTCTTC | CASSAVLSEQFF
TRBJ2-3 | TRBD1 | TRBV30 | NA | TGTGCCTGGAGTGGACAAGGGGACAGGGGCACAGATACGCAGTATTTT | CAWSGQGDRGTDTQYF
TRBJ2-7 | TRBD2 | TRBV10-2 | few | TGCGCCAGCAGAGTAGCGGGAGAGATCTACGAGCAGTACTTC | CASRVAGEIYEQYF
TRBJ2-7 | TRBD1 | TRBV7-2 | NA | TGTGCCAGCAGCCCACAGGGGGCGCGGGCGTACGAGCAGTACTTC | CASSPQGARAYEQYF
TRBJ2-3 | NA | TRBV19 | few | TGTGCCAGTAGTGCGGGGAGCTCCACAGATACGCAGTATTTT | CASSAGSSTDTQYF
TRBJ2-4 | TRBD2 | TRBV5-1 | few | TGCGCCAGCAGCTTGAACGTGGCGGGAGGGGAAAACATTCAGTACTTC | CASSLNVAGGENIQYF
TRBJ2-7 | NA | TRBV29-1 | NA | TGCAGCGCTGTTAGAGGCGAGAGCTCCTACGAGCAGTACTTC | CSAVRGESSYEQYF
TRBJ2-4 | TRBD1 | TRBV23-1 | NA | TGCGCCAGCAGTCGCGGACAGGGAGCGGCCAAAAACATTCAGTACTTC | CASSRGQGAAKNIQYF
TRBJ1-1 | NA | TRBV5-1 | NA | TGCGCCAGCAGCTTGGGCGGCGGGGACACTGAAGCTTTCTTT | CASSLGGGDTEAFF
TRBJ2-1 | TRBD2 | TRBV18 | NA | TGTGCCAGCTCACCTCTCACTAGCGGCTACAATGAGCAGTTCTTC | CASSPLTSGYNEQFF
TRBJ2-7 | NA | TRBV27 | NA | TGTGCCAGCAGTTGGGGGCGGACCTACGAGCAGTACTTC | CASSWGRTYEQYF
TRBJ1-2 | TRBD1 | TRBV6-5 | few | TGTGCCAGCAGTTCGGGGACAGCTGGCTACACCTTC | CASSSGTAGYTF
TRBJ1-1 | TRBD1 | TRBV2 | once | TGTGCCAGCAGTGAGAGGACAGGCCTTAAGGGCACTGAAGCTTTCTTT | CASSERTGLKGTEAFF
TRBJ2-7 | NA | TRBV7-2 | NA | TGTGCCAGCAGCCCGAGCTCCTACGAGCAGTACTTC | CASSPSSYEQYF
TRBJ2-1 | TRBD2 | TRBV7-7 | NA | TGTGCCAGCAGCATCGGGACTAGTGGCTACAATGAGCAGTTCTTC | CASSIGTSGYNEQFF
TRBJ2-7 | NA | TRBV11-2 | NA | TGTGCCAGCAGCCAAAATTCGGTTAACGCCTACGAGCAGTACTTC | CASSQNSVNAYEQYF
TRBJ1-1 | NA | TRBV30 | NA | TGTGCCTGGACCCGAGGGGGTCCTGAAGCTTTCTTT | CAWTRGGPEAFF
TRBJ2-5 | NA | TRBV27 | few | TGTGCCAGCGGGGCTACAGGGATGAAAGAGACCCAGTACTTC | CASGATGMKETQYF
TRBJ2-7 | TRBD1 | TRBV5-4 | NA | TGTGCCAGCAGCCTGGGACAGCTTAGCTCCTACGAGCAGTACTTC | CASSLGQLSSYEQYF
TRBJ2-7 | NA | TRBV6-5 | few | TGTGCCAGCAGTTACTCGTACGGGGAAACCTACGAGCAGTACTTC | CASSYSYGETYEQYF
TRBJ1-4 | NA | TRBV7-9 | NA | TGTGCCAGCAGCTTAGGGCGGAAGTCGTGGGAAAAACTGTTTTTT | CASSLGRKSWEKLFF
TRBJ2-5 | TRBD1 | TRBV11-2 | NA | TGTGCCAGCAGCTCCGGGACAGGAGTCCAAGAGACCCAGTACTTC | CASSSGTGVQETQYF
TRBJ2-7 | TRBD1 | TRBV2 | NA | TGTGCCAGCGTAGATGGACAGGATCCTTACTACGAGCAGTACTTC | CASVDGQDPYYEQYF
TRBJ1-1 | NA | TRBV5-1 | NA | TGCGCCAGCAGCTCTCCAGGCAGGGGAATGAACACTGAAGCTTTCTTT | CASSSPGRGMNTEAFF
TRBJ2-7 | NA | TRBV30 | NA | TGTGCCTGGACCCCCCCTGGGCAGCGGCACTCCTACGAGCAGTACTTC | CAWTPPGQRHSYEQYF